This TCR beta chain was captured by sequencing in a study of T cells in Graves' hyperthyroidism and ophthalmopathy. Amplification targeted TCR beta CDR3 regions from RNA transcripts. The HTBI primer set was used in a first-round RT-PCR of the TCR CDR3. Via MiXCR, TCRdb re-called the multiplex PCR reads, giving one row per CDR3 protein. The sample consists of 640,000 or so distinct CDR3 sequences, roughly 14% of them appearing once. On the basis of clinical symptoms, serum thyroxine and TRAb, thyroid ultrasound and orbital computed tomography, diagnoses were made. This clonotype was recorded many times. Germline V gene lookup returns CDR1 MDHEN and CDR2 SYDVKM. V was clipped by 0 bases and J by 4 bases, with 9 bases between them. This CDR3 spans 14 amino acids.

The TCR originated in a woman in her forties with Graves' ophthalmopathy. The sequenced sample consisted of blood. This chain links TRBV28 with TRBJ1-1; maybe TRBD1 (5 bases). The CDR3: CASSLWGGSTEAFF. The CDR3 coding sequence is TGTGCCAGCAGTTTATGGGGGGGTAGCACTGAAGCTTTCTTT.